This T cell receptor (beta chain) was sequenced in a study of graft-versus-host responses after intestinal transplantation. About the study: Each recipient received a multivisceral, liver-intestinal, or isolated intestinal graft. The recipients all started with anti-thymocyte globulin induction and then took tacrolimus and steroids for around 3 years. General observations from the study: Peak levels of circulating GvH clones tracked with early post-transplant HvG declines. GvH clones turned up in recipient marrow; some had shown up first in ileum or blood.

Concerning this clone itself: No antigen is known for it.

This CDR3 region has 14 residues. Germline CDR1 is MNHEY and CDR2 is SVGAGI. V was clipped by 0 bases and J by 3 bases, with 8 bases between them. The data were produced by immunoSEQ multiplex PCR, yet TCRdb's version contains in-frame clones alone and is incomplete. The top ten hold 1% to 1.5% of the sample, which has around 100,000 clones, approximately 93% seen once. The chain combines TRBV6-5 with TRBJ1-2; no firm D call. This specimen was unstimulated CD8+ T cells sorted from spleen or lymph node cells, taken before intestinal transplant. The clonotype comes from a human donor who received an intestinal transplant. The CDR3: CASSYSTGDYGYTF. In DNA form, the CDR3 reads TGTGCCAGCAGTTACTCGACTGGGGACTATGGCTACACCTTC.